This T cell receptor beta chain was captured in a study of long-term antiretroviral therapy in people with HIV. Findings and caveats of the study: Repertoires looked antigen-experienced, with only a slight naive shift after ART.

A note on this clone: Its target is unknown.

The CDR3 is 14 residues long. Germline V lookup: CDR1 SGHNT, CDR2 YYREEE (reference sequence). V was clipped by 2 bases and J by 2 bases, with 11 bases between them. Run at survey level, the immunoSEQ assay was version v3.0. Sequenced by immunoSEQ multiplex PCR; TCRdb stores in-frame clones only, minus some. The profile shows approximately 29,000 clones, more than 80% of them singletons. The material was unsorted PBMCs, obtained roughly 5 years after starting antiretroviral therapy. The chain recombines TRBV5-4 with TRBJ2-7; possible D gene TRBD1, 6 bases. This receptor was identified in a woman aged 40 to 55 with HIV. The CDR3 reads CASSFSDRTYEQYF. The CDR3 DNA reads as TGTGCCAGCAGCTTCTCCGACAGGACCTACGAGCAGTACTTC.